The following is a TCR beta chain sequence with its context. Its cognate antigen is unknown. This specimen belongs to a study of cytomegalovirus exposure and HLA in healthy donors. V lost 4 bases and J lost 9, with 10 bases in between. The CDR3 is made up of 13 amino acids. The V gene's germline CDR1 is MDHEN and CDR2 SYDVKM. Overall study findings and caveats: HLA-A and HLA-B allele assignments for most subjects were reportedly predicted accurately using TCR beta sequences. Indistinguishability led to the exclusion of some V segments, TRBV6-2 and TRBV6-3 included. Reports credit the classifier with highly specific, highly sensitive diagnosis of cytomegalovirus status.

The PCR had 60 Vbeta and 13 Jbeta primers. Per the authors' pipeline: About 80 million unique TCR beta chains, roughly 11 million of them shared, were counted by a later analysis. Profiled with immunoSEQ multiplex PCR; TCRdb holds only in-frame clones, not every one. For V, J and clone size, that table is used; D and trimming come from the DNA. The sample has approximately 100,000 clones, 65% to 80% seen once. V gene TRBV28 combines with J gene TRBJ1-6; D is ambiguous. The TCR was taken from a man in his sixties in good health and CMV-seropositive. Source material: PBMCs. The CDR3 spells CASSYRGSSPLHF. In DNA form, the CDR3 reads TGTGCCAGCAGTTACCGAGGGTCTTCACCCCTCCACTTT.